This T cell receptor beta chain was obtained from a study of blood T cell repertoires in COVID-19. Study in general: Material from acute and convalescent COVID-19 was sourced from the United States, Italy and Spain. Nucleic acid was either cDNA or gDNA, and it came from T cells, B-cell-depleted T cells, or PBMCs.

In the authors' workflow: Amplified reference gene primers provided the basis for estimating nucleated cell counts. Assay: immunoSEQ multiplex PCR; the TCRdb copy retains only in-frame clones and omits some. The V and J calls and clone size are taken from that table; D and trimming were inferred from the DNA. The data contain hundreds of thousands of clones, around 89% of them singletons. Trimming stripped 1 base from V and 6 bases from J, with 13 bases between. From germline, CDR1 is LGHNA and CDR2 YNFKEQ. The CDR3 length is 14 residues. The V call is TRBV4-2, the J call TRBJ2-7; D may be TRBD1 (7 bases). This sequence originates from a woman younger than 45 with acute or convalescent COVID-19. Sequencing was carried out using peripheral blood. This CDR3 is CASSQAQGGGEQYF. The CDR3 bases are TGTGCCAGCAGCCAAGCCCAGGGGGGAGGCGAGCAGTACTTC.